These 10 T cell receptor beta chains were sequenced from one sample in a study of immune evolution from preneoplasia to lung adenocarcinoma. Some clones are missing from TCRdb's copy, which holds only in-frame ones; the method was immunoSEQ multiplex PCR. Altogether some 5,000 clones are present, approximately 76% being singletons, with the ten largest covering 8% to 9%. The sample taken for sequencing was FFPE minimally invasive lung adenocarcinoma tissue. These receptors were collected from an older person with lung adenocarcinoma.

The J gene is TRBJ1-4, the V gene TRBV28; D might be TRBD1 (6 bases). The V and J ends lost 5 bases and 8 bases respectively, with 18 bases between them. This CDR3 is 15 amino acids long. CDR1 and CDR2 (germline): MDHEN, SYDVKM. The CDR3 DNA reads as TGTGCCAGCAGTGTAGGGACAACAGGTTGGGAAAAACTGTTTTTT. Protein sequence: CASSVGTTGWEKLFF.

The chain combines TRBV9 with TRBJ2-1, with 11 bases fitting TRBD2. Germline V lookup: CDR1 SGDLS, CDR2 YYNGEE. This CDR3 region has 15 residues. Losses at the gene ends were 0 bases for V and 5 bases for J; bases not matched to a gene: 1. DNA for the CDR3: TGTGCCAGCAGCGTAGGGGGACTAGCGGACAATGAGCAGTTCTTC. It yields the protein CASSVGGLADNEQFF.

The count of this clone is one. The J gene is TRBJ2-5, the V gene TRBV13; TRBD2 matches 7 bases. Unmatched junction bases numbered 4, after V lost 5 bases and J lost 1 base. This CDR3 has 14 amino acids. Germline loops: CDR1 PRHDT, CDR2 FYEKMQ (reference sequence). The CDR3 is CASSEAGIQETQYF. CDR3 in DNA: TGTGCCAGCAGCGAAGCGGGGATCCAAGAGACCCAGTACTTC.

The chain is built from TRBV4-3 and TRBJ2-3, with D possibly matching TRBD1 (5 bases). In germline, CDR1 is LGHNA, CDR2 YSLEER. This CDR3 region has 14 residues. The V end lost 4 bases, the J end lost 4 bases, and 12 bases lay between the germline ends. Written as DNA, the CDR3 is TGCGCCAGCAGCCTCGGGCAGGGTCCAGATACGCAGTATTTT. It yields the protein CASSLGQGPDTQYF.

This sequence joins TRBV7-9 and TRBJ2-1; 13 nucleotides match TRBD2. This CDR3 has 15 amino acids. V gave up 5 bases and J gave up 7 bases; unmatched junction bases: 5. CDR1 SEHNR and CDR2 FQNEAQ come from the germline V gene (reference sequence). CDR3 protein: CASSRGLAGENEQFF. CDR3 coding DNA: TGTGCCAGCAGCCGTGGACTAGCGGGAGAGAATGAGCAGTTCTTC. Full variable domain (outside the CDR3, taken from reference TRBV7-9 and TRBJ2-1): DTGVSQNPRHKITKRGQNVTFRCDPISEHNRLYWYRQTLGQGPEFLTYFQNEAQLEKSRLLSDRFSAERPKGSFSTLEIQRTEQGDSAMYLCASSRGLAGENEQFFGPGTRLTVL.

This rearrangement joins TRBV2 to TRBJ2-7; D may be TRBD2 (7 bases). CDR3 length: 15 amino acids. V gave up 2 bases and J gave up 2 bases, with 13 bases separating them. CDR1 SNHLY and CDR2 FYNNEI come from the germline V gene. The CDR3 DNA follows: TGTGCCAGCAGTGAATTTGCGGGGGCGGCCTACGAGCAGTACTTC. This translates into CASSEFAGAAYEQYF.

Judged by abundance, this clone is large. The V and J genes are TRBV11-2 and TRBJ2-2; no clear D gene. CDR1 and CDR2 from the germline V gene are SGHAT and FQNNGV. The V end was cut by 2 bases, the J end by 1 base, with 5 bases between. This CDR3 has 14 amino acids. The CDR3 DNA reads TGTGCCAGCAGCTTAAACAGGAACACCGGGGAGCTGTTTTTT. Protein sequence: CASSLNRNTGELFF.

The chain joins TRBV28 to TRBJ1-5; D not resolved. CDR1 is MDHEN, CDR2 SYDVKM, per germline. This CDR3 is built from 12 residues. V lost 4 bases to trimming and J lost 5 bases, with 6 bases between them. CDR3 region: CASSWSYQPQHF. CDR3 nucleotide sequence: TGTGCCAGCAGTTGGAGTTATCAGCCCCAGCATTTT.

The gene calls are TRBV6-1 and TRBJ1-2, with 10 bases that match TRBD1. CDR1 and CDR2 (germline): MNHNS, SASEGT. The CDR3 spans 12 residues. Trimming took 11 bases from V and 3 from J; bases not matched to a gene: 3. Here the CDR3 DNA reads TGTGCCGGAGGACAGGGGGACTATGGCTACACCTTC. Translation gives CAGGQGDYGYTF.

The chain carries TRBV5-6 and TRBJ1-1; D call uncertain. The CDR3 contains 15 residues. Germline V CDR1 and CDR2: SGHDT, YYEEEE. The V gene lost 2 bases and the J gene lost 0 bases, with 11 bases spanning the gap. CDR3 nucleotides: TGTGCCAGCAGCTTCCCCCCGGGAATGAACACTGAAGCTTTCTTT. The encoded protein is CASSFPPGMNTEAFF.